A selection of T cell receptor beta chains follows, all from one sample in a study of vaccination and CD4 T cells after COVID-19. One entry per CDR3 protein, called by TCRdb with MiXCR from the PCR reads. The sample shows several thousand distinct CDR3 sequences, approximately 32% of them seen only once. These receptors' antigens are unknown. Source material: CD4+ T cells from blood, cultured in vitro. Receptors were obtained from a human donor in good health. CDR3s include the opening cysteine and the closing phenylalanine or tryptophan. Not every row has a clone size; where given, it reads once, few, many or a size class.

V gene	clone size	J gene	CDR3 protein
TRBV2	NA	TRBJ2-7	CASSLQVVPEQYF
TRBV2	few	TRBJ1-2	CASSISGEGYGYTF
TRBV30	NA	TRBJ1-5	CAWSPIDRGISQPQHF
TRBV20-1	few	TRBJ2-1	CSAKVISNEQFF
TRBV23-1	NA	TRBJ2-3	CASSQRQGGGTDTQYF
TRBV27	NA	TRBJ1-1	CASTRQDGAAFF
TRBV9	NA	TRBJ1-5	CASSVGSLSNQPQHF
TRBV19	NA	TRBJ1-1	CASSPSRGQVEAFF
TRBV7-6	few	TRBJ2-5	CASSLVGGGETQYF
TRBV9	NA	TRBJ2-3	CASSVAGGGSTDTQYF
TRBV6-1	NA	TRBJ2-1	CASKPGLAGNEQFF
TRBV2	NA	TRBJ2-7	CASSGDSYEQYF
TRBV7-8	NA	TRBJ2-1	CASSSVAEQFF
TRBV6-1	few	TRBJ1-2	CASSENRVGLGYTF
TRBV2	NA	TRBJ1-6	CASSRGPHTYNSPLHF
TRBV11-3	NA	TRBJ2-5	CASSSGQGAITQETQYF
TRBV10-3	few	TRBJ2-3	CAITPLAGDTDTQYF
TRBV10-2	few	TRBJ1-1	CASRQGMNTEAFF
TRBV12-3/TRBV12-4	few	TRBJ1-1	CASSFSSGEAFF
TRBV27	few	TRBJ2-7	CASRSAGAYEQYF
TRBV12-3/TRBV12-4	NA	TRBJ2-3	CASSADTDTQYF
TRBV30	NA	TRBJ2-7	CAWSPLAGAPGEQYF
TRBV27	few	TRBJ1-1	CASSPKLNTEAFF
TRBV6-4	few	TRBJ2-1	CASSRTGDNEQFF
TRBV19	few	TRBJ1-2	CASSMTTNYGYTF
TRBV12-3/TRBV12-4	few	TRBJ2-5	CASRPLALETQYF
TRBV6-1	medium-sized	TRBJ1-1	CASREGQDTEAFF